Each of the 25 T cell receptor beta chains below was sequenced from the same sample in a study of T cell responses to AZD1222 COVID-19 vaccine. The assay was immunoSEQ multiplex PCR, and TCRdb's table has in-frame clones only and misses some. This table has about 150,000 clones, less than 90% appearing once. Sequences were derived from peripheral blood, sampled on day 0 of MenACWY control vaccination. Source of these receptors: an adult in good health.

The V gene is TRBV6-1, the J gene TRBJ2-3, with TRBD2 identical over 10 bases. This CDR3 region has 16 residues. Losses at the gene ends were 3 bases for V and 2 bases for J; bases not matched to a gene: 5. CDR1 is MNHNS and CDR2 is SASEGT in the germline V gene. CDR3 nucleotide sequence: TGTGCCAGCAGTGATAGGCTAGCGGGGGTCACAGATACGCAGTATTTT. Translation: CASSDRLAGVTDTQYF.

The chain links TRBV14 to TRBJ2-7, with D unresolved. The length of the CDR3 is 13 residues. Trimming cost V 4 bases and J 4 bases, with 11 bases left between them. Per the germline V gene, CDR1 is SGHDN and CDR2 is FVKESK. The CDR3 protein is CASSPLGSYEQYV. CDR3 bases: TGTGCCAGCAGCCCGTTGGGAAGTTACGAGCAGTACGTC.

This chain uses TRBV5-1 with TRBJ1-6, with D possibly matching TRBD1 (5 bases). Germline CDR1 is SGHRS and CDR2 is YFSETQ. The CDR3 is 13 amino acids. Trimming removed 6 bases from V and 10 bases from J, with 14 bases in between. The CDR3 spells CASTPLGESPLHF. The CDR3 DNA follows: TGCGCCAGCACCCCGTTGGGGGAATCACCCCTCCACTTT.

There are a few counts of this clone. The chain carries TRBV7-8 and TRBJ1-2; TRBD1 aligns across 9 bases. Germline CDR1 is SGHVS and CDR2 is FQNEAQ. V was clipped by 4 bases and J by 5 bases; unmatched bases: 5. The CDR3 contains 14 residues. CDR3: CASSSRDRAYGYTF. The CDR3 DNA reads TGTGCCAGCAGCTCCCGGGACAGGGCTTATGGCTACACCTTC.

This clone has just one count. The chain's CDR3 is CATSRELTSYEQYV. Written as DNA, the CDR3 is TGTGCCACCAGCAGAGAACTGACCTCCTACGAGCAGTACGTC. The V gene is TRBV15, the J gene TRBJ2-7, with unresolved D. The V and J ends lost 0 bases and 0 bases respectively, with 6 bases between them. This CDR3 contains 14 residues. The germline CDR1 and CDR2 sequences are LNHNV and YYDKDF (reference sequence).

The rearrangement links TRBV28 to TRBJ1-3; D is unclear. V lost 9 bases, J lost 0 bases, and 18 bases lay in between. CDR1 is MDHEN, CDR2 SYDVKM, per germline. The length of the CDR3 is 16 residues. CDR3 region: CASQIPRGNSGNTIYF. The DNA for the CDR3 is TGTGCCAGTCAAATCCCCCGGGGAAACTCTGGAAACACCATATATTTT.

CDR3 sequence reads: CASSDRDTGELFF. The DNA for the CDR3 is TGTGCCAGCAGTGACAGGGACACCGGGGAGCTGTTTTTT. V is TRBV6-4 and J is TRBJ2-2, with D unresolved. V was pared by 2 bases and J by 3 bases, with 4 bases between. CDR1 and CDR2 (germline): MRHNA, SNTAGT. The CDR3 runs to 13 residues.

The chain joins TRBV15 to TRBJ2-1, with TRBD2 identical over 7 bases. This CDR3 has 15 residues. Per the germline V gene, CDR1 is LNHNV and CDR2 is YYDKDF (reference sequence). The junction had 7 bases not matched to a gene; V was cut back by 1 base and J by 7 bases. This CDR3 is CATSRGLAVDNEQFF. The CDR3 DNA reads as TGTGCCACCAGCAGAGGCCTAGCGGTGGATAATGAGCAGTTCTTC. The whole variable domain, remainder taken from reference TRBV15 and TRBJ2-1, is DAMVIQNPRYQVTQFGKPVTLSCSQTLNHNVMYWYQQKSSQAPKLLFHYYDKDFNNEADTPDNFQSRRPNTSFCFLDIRSPGLGDTAMYLCATSRGLAVDNEQFFGPGTRLTVL.

The table lists this clone with a count of one. The chain couples TRBV3-1 (or the pseudogene TRBV3-2) to TRBJ1-1; D remains ambiguous. The CDR3 extends over 13 amino acids. Germline V gene lookup returns CDR1 LGHDT and CDR2 YNNKEL (reference sequence). V dropped 4 bases and J dropped 0 bases, with 6 bases sitting between them. CDR3 loop: CASSLGLNTEAFF. The CDR3 DNA follows: TGTGCCAGCAGCCTTGGACTGAACACTGAAGCTTTCTTT.

The rearrangement links TRBV5-1 to TRBJ1-2; TRBD1 matches 7 bases. This CDR3 has 13 amino acids. The germline V gene encodes CDR1 SGHRS and CDR2 YFSETQ. With V trimmed by 0 bases and J by 7 bases, 3 bases remained unmatched. This CDR3 is CASSLAGGSGYTF. In nucleotides, the CDR3 is TGCGCCAGCAGCTTGGCAGGGGGGAGTGGCTACACCTTC.

There are many counts of this clone. V gene TRBV11-2 combines with J gene TRBJ1-3; no firm D call. The germline gives CDR1 SGHAT, CDR2 FQNNGV. The CDR3 totals 17 residues. The V and J ends lost 1 base and 8 bases respectively, with 21 bases between them. CDR3 sequence reads: CASSLVAWSGRLDTIYF. The CDR3 DNA reads TGTGCCAGCAGCTTAGTAGCTTGGTCCGGGAGGCTGGACACCATATATTTT.

J is TRBJ1-1 and V is TRBV28, with 7 positions matching TRBD1. Germline V gene sequence: CDR1 MDHEN, CDR2 SYDVKM. V lost 4 bases, J lost 1 base, and 3 bases stayed unmatched. The CDR3 extends over 14 amino acids. For the CDR3, the DNA is TGTGCCAGCAGTTATCGACAGGGGAACACTGAAGCTTTCTTT. Encoded protein: CASSYRQGNTEAFF.

This sequence joins TRBV18 and TRBJ2-1, with no clear D. The V gene's germline CDR1 is KGHSH and CDR2 LQKENI. Trimming shortened V by 2 bases and J by 5 bases, and 13 bases separated the two germline ends. This CDR3 contains 15 residues. The CDR3 DNA follows: TGTGCCAGCTCACCAGATTTACCTGCGGACAATGAGCAGTTCTTC. This encodes CASSPDLPADNEQFF.

For the CDR3, the DNA is TGTGCCAGTAGTATCCTCCCCTTTGACAGGGGCCAGCCCCAGCATTTT. Its translation: CASSILPFDRGQPQHF. The chain combines TRBV19 with TRBJ1-5, with 8 bases fitting TRBD1. Per the germline V gene, CDR1 is LNHDA and CDR2 is SQIVND (reference sequence). Unmatched junction bases numbered 11, after V lost 3 bases and J lost 7 bases. The CDR3 is made up of 16 amino acids.

The chain uses TRBV4-3 and TRBJ2-1; D uncertain. Trimming took off 0 bases at V and 10 bases at J, with 13 bases between the two ends. The CDR3 spans 14 residues. The germline V gene has CDR1 LGHNA and CDR2 YSLEER. In DNA form, the CDR3 reads TGCGCCAGCAGCCAAGATTTCGCCCGGGTGGAGCAGTTCTTC. Amino acids: CASSQDFARVEQFF.

The V and J genes are TRBV7-2 and TRBJ2-7; 11 bases are shared with TRBD1. Per the germline V gene, CDR1 is SGHTA and CDR2 is FQGNSA. The J segment lost 4 bases and the V segment lost 5 bases, leaving 7 bases of the junction unmatched. The CDR3 totals 15 residues. The CDR3 nucleotides read TGTGCCAGCAGCCTACGTGGGACAGGGGGTTACGAGCAGTACTTC. It encodes CASSLRGTGGYEQYF. The full variable domain, its missing parts supplied by reference TRBV7-2 and TRBJ2-7, is GAGVSQSPSNKVTEKGKDVELRCDPISGHTALYWYRQSLGQGLEFLIYFQGNSAPDKSGLPSDRFSAERTGGSVSTLTIQRTQQEDSAVYLCASSLRGTGGYEQYFGPGTRLTVT.

The chain recombines TRBV7-2 with TRBJ1-5; 7 bases align to TRBD1. J gave up 4 bases and V 3 bases, and 6 bases lay outside the gene matches. The CDR3 is 15 amino acids. Germline CDR1 SGHTA, CDR2 FQGNSA. CDR3 in DNA: TGTGCCAGCAGCTTTCCCGGGACAGTGAATCAGCCCCAGCATTTT. As protein: CASSFPGTVNQPQHF.

This chain links TRBV7-6 with TRBJ2-3; 10 bases are a match to TRBD2. The ends lost 1 base at V and 2 bases at J; junction bases unmatched: 6. Germline V lookup: CDR1 SGHVS, CDR2 FNYEAQ. The CDR3 covers 17 residues. The CDR3: CASSLGASGGSTDTQYF. In nucleotides, the CDR3 is TGTGCCAGCAGCTTAGGTGCTAGCGGGGGATCCACAGATACGCAGTATTTT.

The V gene is TRBV18, the J gene TRBJ2-1; possibly TRBD2 for D (5 bases). Trimming took 1 base from V and 4 from J, leaving 17 bases between them. The CDR3 sequence is 17 residues long. The germline V gene has CDR1 KGHSH and CDR2 LQKENI. CDR3 sequence (DNA): TGTGCCAGCTCACCACAGGGATCCGCTCCGGGGTACAATGAGCAGTTCTTC. This gives the protein CASSPQGSAPGYNEQFF.

The chain joins TRBV27 to TRBJ2-2, with D uncertain. Germline CDR1 MNHEY, CDR2 SMNVEV (reference sequence). V lost 2 bases, J lost 0 bases, and 7 bases lay in between. The CDR3 has 15 amino acids. This CDR3 reads CASSLGRANTGELFF. The DNA for the CDR3 is TGTGCCAGCAGTTTAGGCAGAGCGAACACCGGGGAGCTGTTTTTT.

The chain recombines TRBV19 with TRBJ1-6; D is unresolved. The V gene's germline CDR1 is LNHDA and CDR2 SQIVND (reference sequence). The V gene lost 3 bases and the J gene lost 6 bases, with 12 bases spanning the gap. The CDR3 is 15 amino acids. In DNA, the CDR3 is TGTGCCAGTAGTATTATCACCGGCGTTAATTCACCCCTCCACTTT. Its protein is CASSIITGVNSPLHF.

The chain has TRBV7-3 and TRBJ1-1, with D uncertain. The CDR3 is made up of 13 amino acids. In germline, CDR1 is SGHTA, CDR2 FQGTGA. The V and J ends lost 0 bases and 4 bases respectively, with 6 bases between them. The CDR3 DNA is TGTGCCAGCAGCTTAACTCTGAGCACTGAAGCTTTCTTT. This translates into CASSLTLSTEAFF.

This clone appeared once. The same CDR3 arises from other DNA sequences in this sample as well. The chain is built from TRBV20-1 and TRBJ2-7; D might be TRBD1 (5 bases). Germline assignment: CDR1 DFQATT and CDR2 SNEGSKA (reference sequence). Trimming stripped 5 bases from V and 3 bases from J, with 8 bases between. CDR3 size: 11 residues. The CDR3 region has the DNA TGCAGTGCTCGCGACAGCTACGAGCAGTACTTC. Translation gives CSARDSYEQYF.

The V call is TRBV14, the J call TRBJ2-7; 8 nucleotides agree with TRBD2. Trimming cost V 2 bases and J 5 bases; bases outside gene matches: 11. Germline V gene data show CDR1 as SGHDN and CDR2 as FVKESK. This CDR3 is built from 16 residues. CDR3: CASSQRGGLGGDEQYF. CDR3 DNA sequence: TGTGCCAGCAGCCAACGGGGGGGACTCGGCGGCGACGAGCAGTACTTC.

V usage is TRBV19 and J usage is TRBJ1-4; TRBD1 matches 7 bases. CDR1 and CDR2 (germline): LNHDA, SQIVND (reference sequence). The V segment lost 6 bases and the J segment 8 bases; nucleotides outside the gene matches: 15. The CDR3 runs to 16 residues. CDR3 loop: CASRIWAGGDAEKLFF. As DNA, the CDR3 is TGTGCCAGTAGGATTTGGGCAGGGGGGGATGCGGAAAAACTGTTTTTT.